This TCR beta chain was retrieved from a study of shared clonotypes between healthy human individuals. Study in general: The donor pool was made up of two women and a few men aged 18 to 49.

CDR3 length: 14 residues. The germline V gene has CDR1 LNHDA and CDR2 SQIVND (reference sequence). V lost 3 bases and J lost 5; bases outside the gene matches: 4. This clone was seen just once. What it binds is unknown. Naivety among CD8 cells was defined by CD45RO negativity and positive CCR7 selection, thereby excluding terminally differentiated effector memory CD45RA+ cells. General study points: Approximately 5% of naive CD4 clonotypes were shared across several donors. Among donors, the sharing of clonotypes was expected to be influenced by sequencing depth.

Several immunoSEQ plates received, in even portions, the genomic DNA of each subset. The table came from immunoSEQ multiplex PCR; TCRdb's copy has only in-frame clones and leaves some out. The sample contains 1.5 million to 2.5 million clones, about 94% of which appear only once. The clonotype was recovered from a man between 18 and 29 years old in good health. The sequenced sample consisted of naive CD8+ T cells sorted from blood. The chain links TRBV19 to TRBJ2-5; 9 positions agree with TRBD2. The CDR3 sequence: CASSISGGWETQYF. The CDR3 DNA is TGTGCCAGTAGTATTAGCGGGGGATGGGAGACCCAGTACTTC. Looking up the rest from reference TRBV19 and TRBJ2-5 gives the full variable domain: DGGITQSPKYLFRKEGQNVTLSCEQNLNHDAMYWYRQDPGQGLRLIYYSQIVNDFQKGDIAEGYSVSREKKESFPLTVTSAQKNPTAFYLCASSISGGWETQYFGPGTRLLVL.